The 3 T cell receptor beta chains given below trace back to one sample, sequenced in a study of blood T cell repertoires in COVID-19. Produced via immunoSEQ multiplex PCR; TCRdb's table is partial and in-frame only. There are 150,000 to 200,000 clones in the sample; over 80% occur only once, and approximately 5.4% lies in the top ten. Sequenced input: peripheral blood. The receptors shown here come from a woman in her 30s with acute or convalescent COVID-19.

Only one count was recorded for this clone. The rearrangement joins TRBV28 to TRBJ2-5; 11 bases fit TRBD2. This CDR3 contains 19 residues. Trimming took 5 bases from V and 4 from J; bases not matched to a gene: 18. Germline V gene lookup returns CDR1 MDHEN and CDR2 SYDVKM. The chain's CDR3 is CASSDGLAGFFLGRETQYF. CDR3 DNA sequence: TGTGCCAGCAGTGACGGACTAGCGGGCTTTTTCCTAGGTCGAGAGACCCAGTACTTC.

The chain has TRBV2 and TRBJ2-5; 7 nucleotides match TRBD2. CDR1 SNHLY and CDR2 FYNNEI come from the germline V gene. CDR3 length: 13 amino acids. J gave up 4 bases and V 11 bases, and 10 bases lay outside the gene matches. The DNA of the CDR3 is TGTGCCTCACAGTCAACGGGGGGAGAGACCCAGTACTTC. Translated: CASQSTGGETQYF.

This chain joins TRBV15 and TRBJ2-7; TRBD2 matches at 7 bases. Per germline, CDR1 LNHNV and CDR2 YYDKDF (reference sequence). The CDR3 covers 16 residues. V shed 2 bases and J 0 bases; nucleotides not matched to a gene: 7. The CDR3 nucleotides read TGTGCCACCAGCAGAACCCTAGCGGACATCTCCTACGAGCAGTACTTC. It is translated as CATSRTLADISYEQYF.